One sample yielded the 23 T cell receptor beta chains listed below, sequenced in a study of T cells after yellow fever vaccination. TCRdb reanalysed the 5' RACE reads using MiXCR and keeps one entry per CDR3 protein. The repertoire consists of about 230,000 distinct CDR3 sequences, with around 6.7% occurring once and the leading ten covering about 1%. The sequenced sample was CD4+ T cells sorted from PBMCs, obtained on the day of the yellow fever booster vaccination. The receptor set was obtained from a young man who received the YFV17D yellow fever vaccine.

This clonotype showed up just a few times. The chain uses TRBV11-2 and TRBJ2-3; D might be TRBD2 (6 bases). The V and J ends lost 2 bases and 0 bases respectively, with 18 bases between them. The V gene's germline CDR1 is SGHAT and CDR2 FQNNGV. CDR3 length: 18 amino acids. DNA for the CDR3: TGTGCCAGCAGCTTAAGTTCGGTCCCGGGACTGAGCACAGATACGCAGTATTTT. Protein sequence: CASSLSSVPGLSTDTQYF.

This clonotype was counted a few times. The chain is built from TRBV7-2 and TRBJ2-7; the match to TRBD2 covers 11 bases. Germline CDR1 is SGHTA and CDR2 is FQGNSA. The length of the CDR3 is 16 residues. J lost 2 bases, V lost 3 bases, and 6 bases had no gene match. CDR3 sequence reads: CASSFVGTSGAYEQYF. The DNA for the CDR3 is TGTGCCAGCAGCTTCGTAGGGACTAGCGGTGCCTACGAGCAGTACTTC. The full variable domain, its missing parts supplied by reference TRBV7-2 and TRBJ2-7, is GAGVSQSPSNKVTEKGKDVELRCDPISGHTALYWYRQSLGQGLEFLIYFQGNSAPDKSGLPSDRFSAERTGGSVSTLTIQRTQQEDSAVYLCASSFVGTSGAYEQYFGPGTRLTVT.

This clonotype was observed a handful of times. The chain employs TRBV5-6 and TRBJ2-7; TRBD2 agrees at 13 bases. Germline CDR1 SGHDT, CDR2 YYEEEE. J lost 3 bases, V lost 4 bases, and 10 bases had no gene match. The CDR3 has 17 amino acids. Here the CDR3 reads CASSLGTGTSGIYEQYF. Written as DNA, the CDR3 is TGTGCCAGCAGCCTGGGAACCGGGACTAGCGGGATCTACGAGCAGTACTTC.

This clonotype turned up a few times. CDR3 coding DNA: TGTGCCAGCAGGAGGATCGACAGGAAAGCTTTCTTT. It yields the protein CASRRIDRKAFF. The gene calls are TRBV12-3 or TRBV12-4 and TRBJ1-1; tentatively, D is TRBD1 (6 bases). The CDR3 is 12 residues long. The V gene lost 6 bases and the J gene lost 9 bases, with 14 bases spanning the gap.

This clonotype appeared a few times. The chain recombines TRBV20-1 with TRBJ2-1; D may be TRBD2 (5 bases). Germline-derived CDR1 and CDR2 are DFQATT and SNEGSKA (reference sequence). The germline V and J ends were trimmed by 2 bases and 8 bases, with 13 bases remaining between them. This CDR3 has 13 residues. The CDR3 nucleotides are TGCAGTGCTAGATCGAGAGGGTGGGATGAGCAGTTCTTC. Translated, it gives CSARSRGWDEQFF.

The J gene is TRBJ2-4, the V gene TRBV6-2 or TRBV6-3; D is undetermined. CDR1 is MNHEY, CDR2 SVGEGT, per germline. This CDR3 contains 12 residues. Trimming took off 5 bases at V and 8 bases at J, with 10 bases between the two ends. CDR3 in DNA: TGTGCCAGCAGTGCCCGAACGGACATTCAGTACTTC. It codes for CASSARTDIQYF.

This rearrangement joins TRBV18 to TRBJ2-7; 14 bases map to TRBD2. Germline-derived CDR1 and CDR2 are KGHSH and LQKENI. CDR3 length equals 16 residues. The V and J ends lost 3 bases and 3 bases, in that order; junction bases with no gene match: 4. CDR3: CASSPGLAGVGYEQYF. The CDR3 nucleotides are TGTGCCAGCTCACCGGGACTAGCGGGAGTCGGCTACGAGCAGTACTTC.

This clonotype was detected ten times or more. V gene TRBV2 combines with J gene TRBJ1-5; D is uncertain. V was pared by 10 bases and J by 7 bases, with 17 bases between. This CDR3 comprises 13 residues. Germline assignment: CDR1 SNHLY and CDR2 FYNNEI. The CDR3 coding sequence is TGTGCCACCCAGGACGGTCTACAGCAGCCCCAGCATTTT. Encoded protein: CATQDGLQQPQHF.

This clonotype came up many times. The J gene is TRBJ2-2, the V gene TRBV5-1, with D perhaps TRBD2 (5 bases). The CDR3 contains 17 residues. Per germline, CDR1 SGHRS and CDR2 YFSETQ. The V end was cut by 0 bases, the J end by 5 bases, with 17 bases between. Here the CDR3 DNA reads TGCGCCAGCAGCTTGGGTTACGGCGGAGGCAGAACCGGGGAGCTGTTTTTT. It codes for CASSLGYGGGRTGELFF.

This clonotype was seen many times. The chain uses TRBV28 and TRBJ2-3, with 9 bases aligning to TRBD2. Germline trimming cut 5 bases from V and 5 bases from J; bases unmatched to any gene: 8. CDR1 is MDHEN, CDR2 SYDVKM, per germline. The CDR3 has 15 amino acids. The CDR3 spells CASSPLGLAQDTQYF. In nucleotides, the CDR3 is TGTGCCAGCAGTCCCCTGGGACTAGCCCAAGATACGCAGTATTTT.

This clonotype was counted between two and nine times. This chain uses TRBV20-1 with TRBJ2-2; 12 bases are a match to TRBD2. Germline V gene data show CDR1 as DFQATT and CDR2 as SNEGSKA (reference sequence). The J segment lost 2 bases and the V segment lost 5 bases, leaving 3 bases of the junction unmatched. The length of the CDR3 is 15 residues. The chain's CDR3 is CSAHGLAGNTGELFF. The CDR3 coding sequence is TGCAGTGCTCACGGACTAGCGGGAAACACCGGGGAGCTGTTTTTT.

The chain uses TRBV10-2 and TRBJ2-1; TRBD2 aligns across 12 bases. Germline lookup yields CDR1 WSHSY and CDR2 SAAADI. Trimming removed 6 bases from V and 4 bases from J; junction bases left unmatched: 4. This CDR3 comprises 15 residues. The CDR3 nucleotides are TGCGCCAGCAGAGACGGGACTAGCGGGTACAATGAGCAGTTCTTC. Encoded protein: CASRDGTSGYNEQFF.

The gene calls are TRBV28 and TRBJ2-2; 8 positions agree with TRBD1. CDR3 length: 15 amino acids. Germline V gene sequence: CDR1 MDHEN, CDR2 SYDVKM. V dropped 5 bases and J dropped 7; count of bases not matched to a gene: 9. CDR3 protein: CASSHPGQGGGELFF. Written as DNA, the CDR3 is TGTGCCAGCAGTCACCCCGGACAGGGAGGCGGGGAGCTGTTTTTT.

The J gene is TRBJ2-2, the V gene TRBV7-9; TRBD1 aligns across 8 bases. This CDR3 is built from 15 residues. Looked up from germline, CDR1 is SEHNR and CDR2 is FQNEAQ (reference sequence). V gave up 8 bases and J gave up 5 bases; unmatched junction bases: 10. CDR3 nucleotide sequence: TGTGCCAGCCATACGGGACAGGAGTTGACCGGGGAGCTGTTTTTT. It encodes CASHTGQELTGELFF.

The sample holds many counts of this clonotype. The chain's CDR3 is CASSLVVGNTEAFF. Here the CDR3 DNA reads TGTGCCAGCAGCTTGGTGGTTGGTAACACTGAAGCTTTCTTT. The V call is TRBV7-2, the J call TRBJ1-1; D ambiguous. The CDR3 spans 14 residues. V shed 3 bases and J shed 2 bases, with 10 bases lying between them. Germline V gene data show CDR1 as SGHTA and CDR2 as FQGNSA.

This clonotype was detected only a few times. This chain connects TRBV24-1 to TRBJ1-5; D is perhaps TRBD1 (5 bases). Trimming stripped 9 bases from V and 5 bases from J, with 16 bases between. CDR3 length: 14 residues. The germline gives CDR1 KGHDR, CDR2 SFDVKD. CDR3 in amino acids: CATSVQGWDQPQHF. The CDR3 coding sequence is TGTGCCACCTCCGTCCAGGGATGGGATCAGCCCCAGCATTTT.

This clonotype was seen many times. The V gene is TRBV11-2, the J gene TRBJ2-5; no firm D call. Germline lookup yields CDR1 SGHAT and CDR2 FQNNGV. The CDR3 has 12 residues. V lost 3 bases and J 1 base, leaving 3 bases between the germline ends. This chain's CDR3 is CASSLTQETQYF. In DNA, the CDR3 is TGTGCCAGCAGCTTGACCCAAGAGACCCAGTACTTC.

This clonotype was seen ten or more times. This chain links TRBV7-9 with TRBJ1-5; no definite D call. Per the germline V gene, CDR1 is SEHNR and CDR2 is FQNEAQ (reference sequence). This CDR3 is built from 12 residues. V lost 5 bases to trimming and J lost 5 bases, with 7 bases between them. The CDR3 DNA follows: TGTGCCAGCAGCGTCCGGGATCAGCCCCAGCATTTT. Its protein is CASSVRDQPQHF.

This clonotype was seen at least ten times. The V call is TRBV12-3 or TRBV12-4, the J call TRBJ1-2; 8 nucleotides agree with TRBD1. Losses at the gene ends were 5 bases for V and 0 bases for J; bases not matched to a gene: 2. There are 14 residues in the CDR3. CDR3 sequence: CASSRTGSNYGYTF. CDR3 DNA sequence: TGTGCCAGCAGTAGGACAGGGTCTAACTATGGCTACACCTTC.

This clonotype was counted at least ten times. The chain employs TRBV28 and TRBJ2-7; D gene uncertain. The CDR3 loop spans 13 amino acids. CDR1 is MDHEN, CDR2 SYDVKM, per germline. V lost 7 bases and J 2 bases, leaving 12 bases between the germline ends. DNA for the CDR3: TGTGCCAGCACTGCGGCGGTCCCCTACGAGCAGTACTTC. Translating gives CASTAAVPYEQYF.

In its sample, this clonotype was seen a few times. V is TRBV19 and J is TRBJ1-1; maybe TRBD1 (5 bases). The CDR3 runs to 13 residues. Trimming left V 10 bases short and J 5 bases short, with 17 bases between. Germline assignment: CDR1 LNHDA and CDR2 SQIVND (reference sequence). DNA for the CDR3: TGTGCCACCCGATCAACAGGTCGGACTGAAGCTTTCTTT. Its protein product is CATRSTGRTEAFF.

The table lists this clonotype with a few counts. CDR3 residues: CASSGFPGLAGEGHEQFF. In nucleotides, the CDR3 is TGTGCCAGCAGTGGATTTCCGGGACTAGCGGGAGAGGGTCATGAGCAGTTCTTC. The V gene is TRBV25-1, the J gene TRBJ2-1; 14 bases are a match to TRBD2. J gave up 8 bases and V 4 bases, and 13 bases lay outside the gene matches. Germline CDR1 reads MGHDK; CDR2 reads SYGVNS. This CDR3 comprises 18 residues.

The chain uses TRBV4-2 and TRBJ2-6, with TRBD1 as a possible D gene (6 bases). The CDR3 extends over 18 amino acids. Per the germline V gene, CDR1 is LGHNA and CDR2 is YNFKEQ. V lost 3 bases to trimming and J lost 2 bases, with 17 bases between them. The CDR3 nucleotides read TGTGCCAGCAGCCAGGCCCGACAGGTAGGAGCTGGGGCCAACGTCCTGACTTTC. This codes for CASSQARQVGAGANVLTF.